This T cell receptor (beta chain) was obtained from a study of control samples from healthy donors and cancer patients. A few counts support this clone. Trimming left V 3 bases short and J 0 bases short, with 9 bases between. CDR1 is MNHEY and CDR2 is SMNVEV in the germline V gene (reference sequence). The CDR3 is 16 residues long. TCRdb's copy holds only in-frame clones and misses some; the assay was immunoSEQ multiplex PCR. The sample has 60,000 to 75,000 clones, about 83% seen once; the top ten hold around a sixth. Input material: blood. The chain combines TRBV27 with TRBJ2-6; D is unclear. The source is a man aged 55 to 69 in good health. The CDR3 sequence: CASSFQSTSGANVLTF. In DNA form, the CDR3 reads TGTGCCAGCAGTTTTCAAAGTACCTCTGGGGCCAACGTCCTGACTTTC.